The 14 T cell receptor beta chains presented below share a single source sample, sequenced in a study of blood T cell repertoires in COVID-19. The table came from immunoSEQ multiplex PCR; TCRdb's copy has only in-frame clones and leaves some out. The sample holds about 270,000 clones; about 88% are singletons and the top ten take about 3%. The sample taken for sequencing was PBMCs or T cells enriched from blood (not recorded which). Receptor source: a woman aged 45-60 years who had recovered from COVID-19.

V gene TRBV5-1 combines with J gene TRBJ2-5; tentative D call: TRBD1 (5 bases). The V gene lost 4 bases and the J gene lost 1 base, with 17 bases spanning the gap. CDR1 and CDR2 from the germline V gene are SGHRS and YFSETQ. The CDR3 spans 16 residues. The CDR3 loop is CASSPQGFNRQETQYF. The CDR3, as DNA: TGCGCCAGCAGCCCTCAGGGATTCAACCGCCAAGAGACCCAGTACTTC.

This rearrangement joins TRBV9 to TRBJ2-2, with TRBD1 identical over 7 bases. Germline V gene lookup returns CDR1 SGDLS and CDR2 YYNGEE. CDR3 size: 16 residues. With 1 base clipped from V and 0 bases from J, the junction kept 3 bases outside the gene matches. The CDR3 DNA reads as TGTGCCAGCAGCGTACAGGGGGACGCGAACACCGGGGAGCTGTTTTTT. This codes for CASSVQGDANTGELFF.

The CDR3: CAFKATTPDTQYF. The DNA of the CDR3 is TGTGCCTTCAAGGCGACTACCCCAGATACGCAGTATTTT. The chain has TRBV30 and TRBJ2-3; TRBD2 is a possible D gene (5 bases). The CDR3 consists of 13 residues. Germline V gene lookup returns CDR1 GTSNPN and CDR2 SVGIG (reference sequence). The germline V and J ends were trimmed by 7 bases and 4 bases, with 15 bases remaining between them. The entire variable domain, with the rest obtained from reference TRBV30 and TRBJ2-3, is as follows: SQTIHQWPATLVQPVGSPLSLECTVEGTSNPNLYWYRQAAGRGLQLLFYSVGIGQISSEVPQNLSASRPQDRQFILSSKKLLLSDSGFYLCAFKATTPDTQYFGPGTRLTVL.

The CDR3 spells CASSFQLDRGYGYTF. The CDR3 coding sequence is TGTGCCAGCAGTTTCCAACTCGACAGGGGCTATGGCTACACCTTC. This sequence joins TRBV28 and TRBJ1-2, with TRBD1 identical over 8 bases. The CDR3 has 15 residues. Germline CDR1 reads MDHEN; CDR2 reads SYDVKM. Trimming took 3 bases from V and 4 from J; bases not matched to a gene: 7.

The chain uses TRBV5-4 and TRBJ1-1, with TRBD1 matching 7 bases. Germline V CDR1 and CDR2: SGHNT, YYREEE (reference sequence). The J segment lost 0 bases and the V segment lost 5 bases, leaving 1 base of the junction unmatched. CDR3 size: 13 residues. Here the CDR3 DNA reads TGTGCCAGCAGGGACAGGATGAACACTGAAGCTTTCTTT. Its translation: CASRDRMNTEAFF.

This clone was recorded only once. The rearrangement uses TRBV2 and TRBJ2-7, with D perhaps TRBD1 (5 bases). Germline values: CDR1 SNHLY, CDR2 FYNNEI. Trimming cost V 7 bases and J 0 bases, with 13 bases left between them. This CDR3 is built from 14 residues. This chain's CDR3 is CASNGRVSSYEQYF. DNA of the CDR3: TGTGCCAGCAACGGCAGGGTAAGCTCCTACGAGCAGTACTTC.

V usage is TRBV11-3 and J usage is TRBJ1-1, with TRBD1 as a possible D gene (6 bases). Per the germline V gene, CDR1 is SGHNT and CDR2 is YENEEA. The V end was cut by 0 bases, the J end by 10 bases, with 12 bases between. The CDR3 is 13 amino acids. CDR3 sequence: CASSLDRQAGAFF. The CDR3 coding sequence is TGTGCCAGCAGCTTAGATCGACAGGCGGGAGCTTTCTTT.

The genes are TRBV7-9 and TRBJ1-6; 9 bases align to TRBD1. The CDR3 length is 15 residues. The V gene end was trimmed by 0 bases and the J gene end by 11 bases; junction bases not matched to a gene: 5. Germline V gene data show CDR1 as SEHNR and CDR2 as FQNEAQ (reference sequence). The CDR3 protein is CASSLAGTGTPPLHF. The CDR3 nucleotides are TGTGCCAGCAGCTTAGCCGGGACAGGGACTCCACCCCTCCACTTT. The full variable domain, with the rest looked up from reference TRBV7-9 and TRBJ1-6, is DTGVSQNPRHKITKRGQNVTFRCDPISEHNRLYWYRQTLGQGPEFLTYFQNEAQLEKSRLLSDRFSAERPKGSFSTLEIQRTEQGDSAMYLCASSLAGTGTPPLHFGNGTRLTVT.

The CDR3 region is CASRDRVNSPLHF. CDR3 DNA: TGTGCCAGCCGCGACAGGGTTAATTCACCCCTCCACTTT. This sequence joins TRBV7-8 and TRBJ1-6; 7 positions match TRBD1. Losses at the gene ends were 8 bases for V and 6 bases for J; bases not matched to a gene: 4. CDR1 is SGHVS, CDR2 FQNEAQ, per germline. There are 13 residues in the CDR3.

The chain carries TRBV6-5 and TRBJ1-1; 9 bases are shared with TRBD1. Trimming cost V 2 bases and J 5 bases; bases outside gene matches: 6. The CDR3 consists of 15 residues. The germline gives CDR1 MNHEY, CDR2 SVGAGI. The CDR3 nucleotides read TGTGCCAGCAGTTACCCGACAGGGGGGCGGACTGAAGCTTTCTTT. This sequence encodes CASSYPTGGRTEAFF.

The chain is built from TRBV13 and TRBJ2-5, with D maybe TRBD2 (5 bases). The ends were cut back, 6 bases at V and 5 bases at J, with 19 bases in the middle. From germline, CDR1 is PRHDT and CDR2 FYEKMQ (reference sequence). The CDR3 runs to 15 residues. The CDR3 region is CASSSVSASGETQYF. The CDR3 bases are TGTGCCAGCAGTTCTGTTAGCGCCTCCGGGGAGACCCAGTACTTC.

The chain is built from TRBV28 and TRBJ2-7; no firm D call. V dropped 2 bases and J dropped 4 bases, with 9 bases sitting between them. Germline V gene lookup returns CDR1 MDHEN and CDR2 SYDVKM. The CDR3 runs to 13 residues. The CDR3 here is CASSLSAKYEQYF. In DNA form, the CDR3 reads TGTGCCAGCAGTTTAAGCGCCAAGTACGAGCAGTACTTC.

J is TRBJ1-2 and V is TRBV2; no firm D call. The CDR3 totals 17 residues. The V end lost 5 bases, the J end lost 0 bases, and 19 bases lay between the germline ends. Germline lookup yields CDR1 SNHLY and CDR2 FYNNEI. The CDR3 sequence is CASSQFPEGSSNYGYTF. The CDR3 nucleotides are TGTGCCAGCAGTCAATTCCCAGAGGGCAGTTCTAACTATGGCTACACCTTC. Full variable domain (remainder filled in from reference TRBV2 and TRBJ1-2): EPEVTQTPSHQVTQMGQEVILRCVPISNHLYFYWYRQILGQKVEFLVSFYNNEISEKSEIFDDQFSVERPDGSNFTLKIRSTKLEDSAMYFCASSQFPEGSSNYGYTFGSGTRLTVV.

Here the CDR3 DNA reads TGTGCCAGCAGCGTGGACAGGGTGGATGAAAAACTGTTTTTT. Translated, it gives CASSVDRVDEKLFF. The chain has TRBV7-2 and TRBJ1-4; TRBD1 matches 8 bases. V gave up 5 bases and J gave up 6 bases; unmatched junction bases: 5. Germline V gene sequence: CDR1 SGHTA, CDR2 FQGNSA. The length of the CDR3 is 14 residues.